This T cell receptor (beta chain) was sequenced for a study of blood T cell repertoires in COVID-19. Study-level information: Both acute and convalescent COVID-19 samples were obtained from the United States, Italy and Spain.

Data came from immunoSEQ multiplex PCR; TCRdb stores just in-frame clones and leaves some out. The sample contains 180,000 or so clones, 85% of which appear only once. This clonotype was obtained from a woman older than 75 with acute or convalescent COVID-19. The material sequenced was peripheral blood.

CDR3 DNA: TGTGCCACCAGTGACTCCAGGTACCATTCCTACGAGCAGTACTTC. It translates to CATSDSRYHSYEQYF. This chain joins TRBV24-1 and TRBJ2-7; D is unclear. This CDR3 is 15 amino acids long. Germline V gene lookup returns CDR1 KGHDR and CDR2 SFDVKD. V lost 4 bases and J lost 1, with 13 bases in between.